This paragraph covers one T cell receptor (beta chain) sequence. The data derive from a study of blood T cell repertoires in COVID-19. For the study at large: The cDNA or gDNA used as material had been derived from T cells, B-cell-depleted T cells, or PBMCs.

V lost 4 bases, J lost 6 bases, and 22 bases lay in between. This CDR3 contains 16 residues. Looked up from germline, CDR1 is SGHRS and CDR2 is YFSETQ. The repertoire was sequenced with immunoSEQ multiplex PCR; TCRdb's copy has only in-frame clones and lacks some. The sample records 40,000 or so clones, roughly nine tenths being singletons. This sequence was found in a woman aged 25-40 years in a cohort sampled during active COVID-19. The chain recombines TRBV5-1 with TRBJ1-1; D is perhaps TRBD1 (6 bases). The specimen sequenced was peripheral blood. CDR3 bases: TGCGCCAGCAGCCCCGGATCGGGGGGCCCTATATCTGAAGCTTTCTTT. This sequence encodes CASSPGSGGPISEAFF.